The TCR beta chain described here comes from a study of blood T cells in healthy people across ages. Using a J-beta primer mix together with a sample-barcoded 5' primer, a second PCR was run for roughly 6 to 12 cycles. The template-switch adaptor was a 5' adaptor with 12 random nucleotides. It tagged each cDNA molecule. TCRdb passed the 5' RACE reads through MiXCR, listing each CDR3 protein once. Of over 1.5 million distinct CDR3 sequences in the sample, 40% to 55% were seen once. The people who gave samples were healthy Caucasians from Russia, aged roughly 6 to 100. Total RNA extraction produced at least 5.5 micrograms (per sample) for the study. This clonotype was picked up a small number of times. The source material was blood. The clonotype originates from a woman aged 40 to 55 in good health.

This CDR3 reads CSVGREFTDTQYF. In nucleotides, the CDR3 is TGCAGCGTTGGCAGGGAATTCACAGATACGCAGTATTTT. V gene TRBV29-1 combines with J gene TRBJ2-3; TRBD1 might be the D (5 bases). Germline CDR1 reads SQVTM; CDR2 reads ANQGSEA. Trimming pared 4 bases from V and 2 bases from J, leaving 10 bases between. This CDR3 region has 13 residues.